The text below deals with one TCR beta chain. This clonotype was recorded at least ten times. The target of this receptor is not known. Base qualities are not at hand, and no much larger clone is one base apart. This record comes from a study of T cells in Graves' hyperthyroidism and ophthalmopathy (dated by TCRdb to about 2019). Concerning the study at large: Peripheral blood samples were taken at the time of initial diagnosis, prior to any treatment. An independent validation cohort of under 20 hyperthyroidism patients and about 16 patients who later progressed to ophthalmopathy tested prospective prediction of ophthalmopathy. For training and testing, the roughly 100 patients in the discovery cohort were randomly divided in a 7:3 ratio. The paper describes TCR Vbeta CDR3 sequencing of 135 peripheral blood samples, made up of some 40 ophthalmopathy patients, around 73 hyperthyroidism patients and around 17 progressor patients. A discovery cohort of about 100 patients, 43 with Graves' ophthalmopathy and about 60 with stable Graves' hyperthyroidism, was used to find distinguishing TCR V-J signatures. After blood sampling, hyperthyroidism patients were treated with methimazole at a starting dose of 30 mg daily, and ophthalmopathy patients were treated with high-dose intravenous methylprednisolone. In addition, the study compared T-cell repertoires in thyroid tissue and in blood from 6 or 7 Graves' hyperthyroidism patients.

The cysteine opens and the phenylalanine closes a CDR3 of 16 amino acids. The sequence is cut down to CDR3 DNA, 48 bases in frame from base 1. V is trimmed back by 8 bases and J by 2 bases, and the junction contains 9 bases that no gene match accounts for. Based on the germline V gene (reference sequence), the CDR1 and CDR2 sequences are MNHEY and SMNVEV. Amplification of TCR beta CDR3 regions was carried out from RNA transcripts. The first round of RT-PCR for the TCR CDR3 was performed with the HTBI primer set and the Qiagen OneStep RT-PCR kit. The libraries were constructed in a second round of multiplex PCR and then size-selected and purified. Libraries were sequenced paired-end with 100 bp reads on an Illumina HiSeq2000. From the authors' description of their analysis: SOAPnuke was used to process the raw data, throwing out any read that contained adapters or uncalled bases, had a mean Phred below 15, or lacked an exact constant-primer or identifier match. High-quality paired reads were merged using COPE v1.2.5, and each unique nucleotide sequence was defined as a clonotype. MiTCR v1.1 was used to align the clonotypes against IMGT TRBV, TRBD and TRBJ reference segments. The analysis was restricted to V-J combinations with a frequency above 0.0001, which together covered 99.2% of the repertoires. The TCS score was defined as the ratio of F50 (clonal expansion) to E x V (chaos), calculated using BLOSUM62-based TCRdist between CDR3 peptides within each V-J. Welch's t-statistics and random forest reduced fewer than 600 V-J features to 10 to 15, which were used in a naive Bayes classifier (R e1071). TCRdb reanalyzed the raw reads on its own, using fastp at Q25 for trimming and MiXCR for clone calling, and kept in-frame beta chains. Rows are unified per CDR3 protein, each entry keeping the most common DNA and genes. The V and J calls were not made by the authors but by TCRdb's processing. The sample records around 200,000 distinct CDR3 sequences, approximately 15% of which are singletons. Clones ranked in the top ten supply 29% of the sample.

Results the study describes overall, beyond this receptor: In validation, the model predicted progression to ophthalmopathy with approximately 69% sensitivity and about 72% specificity, a median of around 6.6 months before onset. Ophthalmopathy was separated from stable hyperthyroidism by a 13 V-J signature model, with about 88% sensitivity and roughly 81% specificity obtained in cross-validation and 80%/75% obtained in testing. Most expanded thyroid clonotypes (frequency above 0.001) were also found in blood, which suggests that blood repertoires may mirror thyroid immune responses. No statistical method was used to set the sample size in advance, and investigators knew the group allocation.

Stable Graves' hyperthyroidism was defined as the absence of progression to ophthalmopathy over 18 months of follow-up. Hyperthyroidism patients were newly diagnosed, had a disease duration of under 2 months, and were aged 18 to 65 years. Any patient with an uncontrolled infection, another autoimmune disease, pregnancy or lactation was excluded. Clinical symptoms, serum thyroxine and TRAb, thyroid ultrasound, and orbital computed tomography formed the basis for the diagnoses. PBMCs were separated from roughly 9.3 ml of fresh peripheral blood using Ficoll-Paque density gradient centrifugation. Trizol reagent was used to extract total RNA, and RNA quality was then checked on an Agilent 2100 Bioanalyzer.

Sequenced: blood. This receptor was identified in a woman in her forties or fifties with Graves' hyperthyroidism. The sequence is built from TRBV27 and TRBJ1-5; 10 bases in the middle match TRBD1. The bases are TGTGCCAGCCAACCCTTCGGGACAGGGGGCAATCAGCCCCAGCATTTT. This codes for CASQPFGTGGNQPQHF.